This T cell receptor beta chain is drawn from a study of shared clonotypes between healthy human individuals (dated by TCRdb to 2018 to 2020). A note on the overall study: The cohort comprised a couple of women and a few men aged 18 to 49 years. To estimate repertoire size and how much clonotype sharing occurs between individuals, the study deeply sequenced the blood TCR repertoires of a handful of healthy adults. Each donor's leukapheresis produced roughly between roughly 0.85 and 9.5 billion PBMCs. To increase sequencing depth and limit assay-specific biases, TCR repertoire library preparation and sequencing were carried out by different laboratories using diverse techniques. Per donor, three plates each were used for CD4 naive and CD4 memory, two for CD8 naive, and one for CD8 memory. Beyond this particular receptor, the publication reports: Naive subsets generally had larger estimated clonotype richness than memory subsets did. Rarefaction of sorted-subset datasets indicated incomplete sequencing despite the large sequencing depth. Sampling was limited to blood, and TCR repertoires in tissue likely differ from TCR repertoires in blood. The genetic and exposure-history diversity represented was limited by the small number of donors. Across several donors, approximately 4.9% of naive CD4, around 3.5% of naive CD8, under 2.5% of memory CD4, and around 0.4% of memory CD8 clonotypes were shared. Clonotypes shared by all four sorted-subset donors showed higher generation probabilities than non-shared clonotypes. Pairwise subsampling indicated that sequencing depth was expected to affect the degree of clonotype sharing among donors.

V and J are truncated by 3 bases and 6 bases respectively, leaving an intervening sequence of 5 bases. The germline V gene (reference sequence) supplies CDR1 SEHNR and CDR2 FQNEAQ. The CDR3 runs 11 residues from the cysteine to the phenylalanine. The entry retains the CDR3 DNA only, 33 bases that are in frame from base 1. TCR CDR3 regions were amplified from genomic DNA by multiplex PCR using the deep immunoSEQ assay. Genomic DNA extracted from each cell subset was distributed evenly over all wells of several immunoSEQ 96-well plates, and each plate served as one replicate. For sorted subsets, 200 ng of genomic DNA, equivalent to some 30,000 T cell genomes, went into each replicate PCR. The purified libraries were quantified using a Qubit 3.0 fluorometer, sized with a Bioanalyzer 2100, and then quantified again using the KAPA Library Quantification kit. Each immunoSEQ 96-well plate was sequenced on its own single-read 150-cycle Illumina NextSeq 550 flow cell. Per the original workflow: Because the immunoSEQ output included only junctional sequences and no quality scores, the filtering could not be the same as the filtering used for full-length reads. To assign V/J genes and CDR3, sequences were annotated using PyIR, a Python wrapper for IgBLAST v1.9, with IMGT germline references. Reads with weak V/J assignments (E-value above 1e-6), missing CDR3, stop codons, out-of-frame junctions, or ambiguous translated residues were removed. A V3J clonotype was defined by an identical inferred V gene, J gene, and CDR3 amino acid sequence. Percentage overlap between repertoires was calculated by dividing the number of shared unique clonotypes by the size of the smaller repertoire. Repertoire richness was assessed with RTK rarefaction, the Chao1 estimator, and Recon v2.1 estimates of unobserved clonotypes. OLGA was used to compute generation probabilities for all TCRbeta clonotypes that the gDNA method yielded from a few donors. Sourced from immuneACCESS, this table was stored by TCRdb with only in-frame sequences that have V and J called. A share of the clones is absent; for the studies checked, an unresolved V gene accounts for under half, and the remainder has no known explanation. From that table come the V and J calls and clone size; the DNA was used to work out D and trimming. The sample records more than 2,000,000 clones, around 90% of which are singletons. The top ten clones comprise roughly 0.13% of the sample.

Healthy HIV-negative adults with no recently reported acute infections or vaccinations were included as donors. Every donor was a Caucasian adult living in Nashville, Tennessee, USA. CD4+ T cells were enriched by magnetic negative selection; naive cells were then positively selected on CD45RA, and the negative fraction formed the memory subset. Blood was collected by leukapheresis, and PBMCs were isolated by Ficoll-Histopaque density gradient centrifugation and then cryopreserved in liquid nitrogen vapor phase. Analytical flow cytometry was used to check the purity and quantity of every magnetically sorted T cell population. Each sorted fraction had its genomic DNA isolated and then quantified by UV absorbance on a Nanodrop 2000c. Concerning this clone: Its specific antigen is unknown. There are no base qualities to consult, and no much larger clone falls within one base.

The sequenced sample consisted of naive CD4+ T cells sorted from blood. The sample's cell subset or site label is to be understood as: CD45RA+ positively selected. The receptor was derived from a man aged 18 to 35 in good health. The V gene is TRBV7-9 and the J gene is TRBJ1-2, with the D segment identity uncertain. The DNA is TGTGCCAGCAGCTTCGGTAATGGCTACACCTTC. This translates into CASSFGNGYTF.